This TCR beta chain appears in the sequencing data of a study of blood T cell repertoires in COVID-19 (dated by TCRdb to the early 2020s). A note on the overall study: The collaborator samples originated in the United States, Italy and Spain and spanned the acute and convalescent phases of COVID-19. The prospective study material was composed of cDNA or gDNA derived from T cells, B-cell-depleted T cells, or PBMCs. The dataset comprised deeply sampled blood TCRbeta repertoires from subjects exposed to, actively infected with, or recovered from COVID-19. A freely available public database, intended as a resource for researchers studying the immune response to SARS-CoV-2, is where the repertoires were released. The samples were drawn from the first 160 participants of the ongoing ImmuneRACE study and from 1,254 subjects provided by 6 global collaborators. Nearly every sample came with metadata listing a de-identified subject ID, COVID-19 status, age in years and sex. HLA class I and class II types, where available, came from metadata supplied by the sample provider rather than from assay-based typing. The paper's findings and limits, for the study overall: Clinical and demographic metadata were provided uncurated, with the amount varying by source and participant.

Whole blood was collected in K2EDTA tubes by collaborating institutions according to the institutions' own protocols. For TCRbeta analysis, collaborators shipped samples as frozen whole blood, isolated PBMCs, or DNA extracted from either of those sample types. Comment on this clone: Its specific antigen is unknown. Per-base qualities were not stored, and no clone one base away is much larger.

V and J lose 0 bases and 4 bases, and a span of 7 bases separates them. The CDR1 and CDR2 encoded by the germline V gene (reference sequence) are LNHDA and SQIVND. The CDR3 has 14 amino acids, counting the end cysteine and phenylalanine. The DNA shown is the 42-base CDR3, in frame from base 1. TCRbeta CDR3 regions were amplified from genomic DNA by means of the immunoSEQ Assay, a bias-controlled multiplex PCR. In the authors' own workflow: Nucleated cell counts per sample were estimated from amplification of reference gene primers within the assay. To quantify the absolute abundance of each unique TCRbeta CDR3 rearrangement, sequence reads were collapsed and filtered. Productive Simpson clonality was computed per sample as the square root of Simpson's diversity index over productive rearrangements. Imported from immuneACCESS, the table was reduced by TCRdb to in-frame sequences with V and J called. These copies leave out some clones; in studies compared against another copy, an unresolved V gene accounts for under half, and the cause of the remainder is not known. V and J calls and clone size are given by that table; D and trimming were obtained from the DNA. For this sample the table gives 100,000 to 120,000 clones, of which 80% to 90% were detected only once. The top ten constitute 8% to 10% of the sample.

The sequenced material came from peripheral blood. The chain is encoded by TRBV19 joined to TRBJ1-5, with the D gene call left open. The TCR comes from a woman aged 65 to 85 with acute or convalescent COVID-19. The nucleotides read TGTGCCAGTAGTATAGAGGGAGGGAATCAGCCCCAGCATTTT. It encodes CASSIEGGNQPQHF.